The 32 T cell receptor beta chains in this list originate from one sample, sequenced in a study of OX40 agonist ivuxolimab in advanced cancers. Library generation was performed with the immunoSEQ multiplex PCR assay. As stored in TCRdb, this immuneACCESS dataset retains in-frame rearrangements with V and J assigned. A fraction of the clones does not appear; measured against another copy, unresolved V genes explain less than half of the discrepancy, and the remainder lacks a known reason. The sample contains 55,000 to 90,000 clones, more than 75% of them found a single time. Approximately 0.38% of the sample is in the top ten clones. Sequencing used CD4+ or CD8+ T cells sorted from blood, obtained in a trial of the OX40 agonist ivuxolimab. These receptors were taken from an adult with an advanced solid tumor such as melanoma, head and neck, liver or kidney cancer.

The rearrangement joins TRBV21-1 to TRBJ2-3. TRBV21-1 is a pseudogene segment. This CDR3 region has 18 residues. The CDR3 nucleotides read TGTGCCAGCGTTAGACCAAGAATACAGGGAGGTGCGAGAGATACGCAGTATTTT. Its protein product is CASVRPRIQGGARDTQYF.

The chain uses TRBV2 and TRBJ1-1; D gene unclear. The CDR3 is 13 amino acids. Trimming took off 1 base at V and 0 bases at J, with 3 bases between the two ends. Germline assignment: CDR1 SNHLY and CDR2 FYNNEI. DNA for the CDR3: TGTGCCAGCAGTGAAGAGATGAACACTGAAGCTTTCTTT. This translates into CASSEEMNTEAFF.

The CDR3: CASSLGILGGNTIYF. In DNA form, the CDR3 reads TGCGCCAGCAGCTTAGGAATCCTCGGTGGAAACACCATATATTTT. The genes are TRBV5-1 and TRBJ1-3; no firm D call. V lost 2 bases and J lost 3, with 12 bases in between. Germline V gene lookup returns CDR1 SGHRS and CDR2 YFSETQ. This CDR3 is 15 amino acids long. The full variable domain, with the rest looked up from reference TRBV5-1 and TRBJ1-3, is KAGVTQTPRYLIKTRGQQVTLSCSPISGHRSVSWYQQTPGQGLQFLFEYFSETQRNKGNFPGRFSGRQFSNSRSEMNVSTLELGDSALYLCASSLGILGGNTIYFGEGSWLTVV.

A remark on this clone: Other DNA sequences in the sample encode the same CDR3. This sequence joins TRBV7-3 and TRBJ2-1; TRBD2 matches at 8 bases. V lost 2 bases and J lost 6; bases outside the gene matches: 3. CDR3 length: 14 amino acids. Germline loops: CDR1 SGHTA, CDR2 FQGTGA. The CDR3 DNA sequence: TGTGCCAGCAGCTTAGCGGGAGGTCCCAATGAGCAGTTCTTC. This gives the protein CASSLAGGPNEQFF.

The chain joins TRBV6-6 to TRBJ1-1, with a possible D match to TRBD1 (5 bases). V was pared by 4 bases and J by 4 bases, with 13 bases between. The CDR3 contains 14 residues. Germline CDR1 reads MNHNY; CDR2 reads SVGAGI (reference sequence). DNA of the CDR3: TGTGCCAGCAGTTCAGGGAAGGTTGGCACTGAAGCTTTCTTT. This codes for CASSSGKVGTEAFF.

The rearrangement joins TRBV11-1 to TRBJ2-3; D gene uncertain. The CDR3 length is 14 residues. Germline values: CDR1 SGHAT, CDR2 FQDESV (reference sequence). V dropped 5 bases and J dropped 7 bases, with 16 bases sitting between them. As DNA, the CDR3 is TGTGCCAGCAGCCCTGAGGAACTCGTCCATACGCAGTATTTT. This translates into CASSPEELVHTQYF.

The chain employs TRBV5-1 and TRBJ2-5, with D unresolved. From germline, CDR1 is SGHRS and CDR2 YFSETQ. The CDR3 has 12 residues. V was pared by 3 bases and J by 3 bases, with 6 bases between. In DNA, the CDR3 is TGCGCCAGCAGCTACTTAAAAGAGACCCAGTACTTC. Protein sequence: CASSYLKETQYF.

This chain links TRBV19 with TRBJ1-2; TRBD1 matches 8 bases. The CDR3 is made up of 17 amino acids. Germline V gives CDR1 LNHDA, CDR2 SQIVND (reference sequence). Trimming cost V 3 bases and J 2 bases; bases outside gene matches: 11. The CDR3 nucleotides are TGTGCCAGTAGTATCAGCCAGGGGGCGAGATGGAACTATGGCTACACCTTC. This encodes CASSISQGARWNYGYTF. Full variable domain (remainder filled in from reference TRBV19 and TRBJ1-2): DGGITQSPKYLFRKEGQNVTLSCEQNLNHDAMYWYRQDPGQGLRLIYYSQIVNDFQKGDIAEGYSVSREKKESFPLTVTSAQKNPTAFYLCASSISQGARWNYGYTFGSGTRLTVV.

J is TRBJ1-2 and V is TRBV19; TRBD1 might be the D (5 bases). The CDR3 sequence is 14 residues long. The germline V gene has CDR1 LNHDA and CDR2 SQIVND (reference sequence). Trimming removed 5 bases at V and 2 bases at J, with 12 bases between. The CDR3 coding sequence is TGTGCCAGTAGTTGGCAGGGAGGAAACTATGGCTACACCTTC. This gives the protein CASSWQGGNYGYTF.

On this clone: The same CDR3 arises from other DNA sequences in this sample as well. J is TRBJ2-5 and V is TRBV18; D unresolved. This CDR3 has 12 residues. V lost 3 bases, J lost 0 bases, and 2 bases lay in between. Germline V gene sequence: CDR1 KGHSH, CDR2 LQKENI. The DNA for the CDR3 is TGTGCCAGCTCACCCTACCAAGAGACCCAGTACTTC. Encoded protein: CASSPYQETQYF.

The chain carries TRBV7-9 and TRBJ1-3; D remains ambiguous. This CDR3 spans 14 amino acids. Germline CDR1 reads SEHNR; CDR2 reads FQNEAQ (reference sequence). V was shortened by 5 bases and J by 2 bases, with 10 bases between the two germline ends. CDR3 nucleotides: TGTGCCAGCAGCCGGCAGTGGACTGGAAACACCATATATTTT. Translated, it gives CASSRQWTGNTIYF.

CDR3 bases: TGTGCCAGCAGCCGAGGACCGAAAGACACAGATACGCAGTATTTT. Encoded protein: CASSRGPKDTDTQYF. The chain links TRBV5-4 to TRBJ2-3; D remains unclear. Between the trimmed V and J ends, which lost 4 bases and 2 bases, there was a span of 14 bases. The CDR3 totals 15 residues. CDR1 is SGHNT, CDR2 YYREEE, per germline (reference sequence).

CDR3 nucleotide sequence: TGTGCCTGGAGTGTACAGGGCGCGATACAGTTCTTC. Translation: CAWSVQGAIQFF. The chain carries TRBV30 and TRBJ2-1, with a possible D match to TRBD1 (6 bases). The germline V and J ends were trimmed by 0 bases and 13 bases, with 13 bases remaining between them. CDR1 and CDR2 (germline): GTSNPN, SVGIG (reference sequence). This CDR3 contains 12 residues.

The genes are TRBV19 and TRBJ1-2; unclear D gene. This CDR3 has 14 amino acids. V dropped 4 bases and J dropped 5 bases, with 14 bases sitting between them. The germline V gene encodes CDR1 LNHDA and CDR2 SQIVND (reference sequence). The CDR3 region has the DNA TGTGCCAGTAGTAAGGAAGCAGGCGTGTATGGCTACACCTTC. Its translation: CASSKEAGVYGYTF.

The genes are TRBV19 and TRBJ1-4; D is unclear. CDR3 length: 15 residues. V lost 5 bases and J lost 7, with 17 bases in between. Germline CDR1 and CDR2: LNHDA and SQIVND (reference sequence). This CDR3 is CASSLRTSEGEKLFF. The DNA of the CDR3 is TGTGCCAGTAGTCTAAGGACTTCGGAGGGTGAAAAACTGTTTTTT.

The rearrangement joins TRBV19 to TRBJ1-1; D is uncertain. Trimming left V 0 bases short and J 9 bases short, with 14 bases between. The CDR3 has 14 amino acids. Germline V gene data show CDR1 as LNHDA and CDR2 as SQIVND (reference sequence). The CDR3 here is CASSIDEGGKKAFF. The CDR3 DNA sequence: TGTGCCAGTAGTATAGATGAGGGCGGGAAAAAAGCTTTCTTT.

The V call is TRBV7-9, the J call TRBJ1-3, with 11 bases that match TRBD1. The CDR3 covers 14 residues. With 5 bases clipped from V and 9 bases from J, the junction kept 6 bases outside the gene matches. Germline CDR1 is SEHNR and CDR2 is FQNEAQ (reference sequence). CDR3 in amino acids: CASSPGQGVITIYF. The CDR3 nucleotides read TGTGCCAGCAGCCCGGGACAGGGGGTCATCACCATATATTTT.

The chain combines TRBV4-1 with TRBJ1-2; D gene ambiguous. V was shortened by 4 bases and J by 0 bases, with 6 bases between the two germline ends. From germline, CDR1 is MGHRA and CDR2 YSYEKL. The CDR3 has 13 amino acids. Here the CDR3 reads CASSLTPNYGYTF. The CDR3 DNA is TGCGCCAGCAGCCTAACGCCTAACTATGGCTACACCTTC.

The V call is TRBV28, the J call TRBJ2-5; D is ambiguous. CDR1 MDHEN and CDR2 SYDVKM come from the germline V gene. Trimming cost V 4 bases and J 5 bases, with 17 bases left between them. CDR3 length: 15 residues. The CDR3 sequence: CASSSHFNRRETQYF. The CDR3 DNA reads TGTGCCAGCAGTTCCCACTTTAATAGAAGGGAGACCCAGTACTTC. The full variable domain, completed using reference TRBV28 and TRBJ2-5, is DVKVTQSSRYLVKRTGEKVFLECVQDMDHENMFWYRQDPGLGLRLIYFSYDVKMKEKGDIPEGYSVSREKKERFSLILESASTNQTSMYLCASSSHFNRRETQYFGPGTRLLVL.

This clone was recorded a few times. The chain has TRBV5-1 and TRBJ2-3, with TRBD2 identical over 10 bases. Per the germline V gene, CDR1 is SGHRS and CDR2 is YFSETQ. The CDR3 is 19 amino acids. Trimming removed 5 bases from V and 0 bases from J; junction bases left unmatched: 15. CDR3 in amino acids: CASSSGTSAFTPSTDTQYF. In nucleotides, the CDR3 is TGCGCCAGCAGTTCCGGGACTAGCGCGTTTACCCCTAGCACAGATACGCAGTATTTT.

The chain has TRBV6-5 and TRBJ1-2; weak D call: TRBD1 (5 bases). The CDR3 spans 12 residues. From germline, CDR1 is MNHEY and CDR2 SVGAGI. The V end was cut by 4 bases, the J end by 5 bases, with 8 bases between. The DNA for the CDR3 is TGTGCCAGCAGTTCTACAGGTTATGGCTACACCTTC. Protein: CASSSTGYGYTF.

The chain combines TRBV7-9 with TRBJ1-5, with 7 nucleotides matching TRBD1. The CDR3 is made up of 17 amino acids. CDR1 and CDR2 (germline): SEHNR, FQNEAQ (reference sequence). V trimming: 4 bases; J trimming: 0 bases; junction bases outside the gene matches: 9. The CDR3 nucleotides read TGTGCCAGCAGCTCGGGACAGACAAGTTATAGCAATCAGCCCCAGCATTTT. Its translation is CASSSGQTSYSNQPQHF.

The V gene is TRBV9, the J gene TRBJ1-3; perhaps TRBD1 as D (5 bases). V was trimmed by 0 bases and J by 0 bases, leaving 7 bases between them. The CDR3 spans 15 residues. Germline CDR1 reads SGDLS; CDR2 reads YYNGEE. In DNA, the CDR3 is TGTGCCAGCAGCGTAGGCGACAGCTCTGGAAACACCATATATTTT. It is translated as CASSVGDSSGNTIYF.

The gene calls are TRBV27 and TRBJ2-5; 7 bases line up with TRBD1. Germline trimming cut 3 bases from V and 5 bases from J; bases unmatched to any gene: 6. Germline CDR1 reads MNHEY; CDR2 reads SMNVEV (reference sequence). CDR3 length: 14 residues. CDR3 residues: CASSLLSRGETQYF. CDR3 DNA sequence: TGTGCCAGCAGTTTGCTCTCCAGGGGGGAGACCCAGTACTTC.

CDR3 nucleotides: TGTGCCAGCAGCCGTCAGTGGAACACTGAAGCTTTCTTT. Translation: CASSRQWNTEAFF. The V gene is TRBV28, the J gene TRBJ1-1; D remains ambiguous. The CDR3 is 13 residues long. Looked up from germline, CDR1 is MDHEN and CDR2 is SYDVKM. V dropped 6 bases and J dropped 1 base, with 9 bases sitting between them.

This sequence joins TRBV18 and TRBJ1-2; 9 nucleotides align to TRBD1. There are 15 residues in the CDR3. V shed 2 bases, J shed 13 bases, and the junction held 14 bases outside the gene matches. Germline V gene data show CDR1 as KGHSH and CDR2 as LQKENI. CDR3 nucleotides: TGTGCCAGCTCACCAAGAGATACCGGGAGGACAGGGGCCACCTTC. Encoded protein: CASSPRDTGRTGATF. Based on the CDR3 plus reference TRBV18 and TRBJ1-2, the full variable domain is NAGVMQNPRHLVRRRGQEARLRCSPMKGHSHVYWYRQLPEEGLKFMVYLQKENIIDESGMPKERFSAEFPKEGPSILRIQQVVRGDSAAYFCASSPRDTGRTGATFGSGTRLTVV.

This clone was seen just once. This rearrangement joins TRBV7-9 to TRBJ2-1; TRBD2 matches at 11 bases. Germline lookup yields CDR1 SEHNR and CDR2 FQNEAQ (reference sequence). The V segment lost 2 bases and the J segment 7 bases; nucleotides outside the gene matches: 4. The CDR3 length is 15 residues. CDR3 DNA: TGTGCCAGCAGCTTATTAGCGGGGGGGCGGAATGAGCAGTTCTTC. Amino acids: CASSLLAGGRNEQFF.

Here the CDR3 DNA reads TGTGCCAGCAGTGAACGAACGAGAGCAAACACTGAAGCTTTCTTT. Residues: CASSERTRANTEAFF. This sequence joins TRBV6-1 and TRBJ1-1; D gene unclear. Trimming cost V 2 bases and J 2 bases, with 12 bases left between them. Germline-derived CDR1 and CDR2 are MNHNS and SASEGT. The CDR3 contains 15 residues.

The chain couples TRBV5-8 to TRBJ2-1; no clear D gene. There are 15 residues in the CDR3. Trimming stripped 0 bases from V and 0 bases from J, with 7 bases between. Germline V lookup: CDR1 SGHTS, CDR2 YDEGEE. The CDR3, as DNA: TGTGCCAGCAGCTTGGGAGGCTACTCCTACAATGAGCAGTTCTTC. Protein: CASSLGGYSYNEQFF.

V gene TRBV9 combines with J gene TRBJ2-3; 10 bases are shared with TRBD2. CDR3 length: 17 residues. With 0 bases clipped from V and 4 bases from J, the junction kept 8 bases outside the gene matches. The germline V gene has CDR1 SGDLS and CDR2 YYNGEE. CDR3 DNA sequence: TGTGCCAGCAGCGTAGCTACAGCTAGCGGGAGTTCAGATACGCAGTATTTT. It specifies CASSVATASGSSDTQYF. Combining the CDR3 with reference TRBV9 and TRBJ2-3 gives the whole variable domain DSGVTQTPKHLITATGQRVTLRCSPRSGDLSVYWYQQSLDQGLQFLIQYYNGEERAKGNILERFSAQQFPDLHSELNLSSLELGDSALYFCASSVATASGSSDTQYFGPGTRLTVL.

This CDR3 reads CASSPLGERQYGYTF. The DNA for the CDR3 is TGTGCCAGCAGCCCCCTTGGGGAAAGACAGTATGGCTACACCTTC. V and J are TRBV4-2 and TRBJ1-2, with D perhaps matching TRBD1 (5 bases). Germline loops: CDR1 LGHNA, CDR2 YNFKEQ. The CDR3 extends over 15 amino acids. Deletions cut 4 bases from V and 5 bases from J, with 17 bases between.

The V call is TRBV18, the J call TRBJ2-7; weak D call: TRBD2 (5 bases). The CDR3 runs 13 residues. Per germline, CDR1 KGHSH and CDR2 LQKENI. V lost 3 bases to trimming and J lost 0 bases, with 6 bases between them. CDR3 DNA sequence: TGTGCCAGCTCACCCGAGGGCTCCTACGAGCAGTACGTC. Translating it yields CASSPEGSYEQYV.